A selection of T cell receptor beta chains follows, all from one sample in a study of OX40 agonist ivuxolimab in advanced cancers. This table comes from immunoSEQ multiplex PCR, and its TCRdb copy is limited to in-frame clones, with some not included. The sample records around 73,000 clones, approximately 90% being singletons. Material: CD4+ or CD8+ T cells sorted from blood, obtained in a trial of the OX40 agonist ivuxolimab. These receptors came from an adult with an advanced solid tumor such as melanoma, head and neck, liver or kidney cancer. CDR3s include the opening cysteine and the closing phenylalanine or tryptophan. Fields, in order: CDR3 DNA, CDR3 protein, J gene, V gene, D gene, clone size. The D gene is left open where the match is weak. Expanded clones get a size class; other rows say once, few or many, or leave the size out.

TGTGCCAGTAGTTCTGCTAGCGCCAGCTCCTACGAGCAGTACTTC,CASSSASASSYEQYF,TRBJ2-7,TRBV19,NA,NA
TGTGCCAGTAGTGACGGACAGGGGACAAATCAGCCCCAGCATTTT,CASSDGQGTNQPQHF,TRBJ1-5,TRBV19,TRBD1,once
TGTGCCAGCAGTTTATCGGGGACAGGGGTCGTCTTCGAGCAGTACTTC,CASSLSGTGVVFEQYF,TRBJ2-7,TRBV27,TRBD1,NA
TGCGCCAGCAGCTTAGGTCGAACTGAAGCTTTCTTT,CASSLGRTEAFF,TRBJ1-1,TRBV5-1,NA,NA
TGTGCCAGCAGTGGACGGGGTCGGCCTGCCACTGAAGCTTTCTTT,CASSGRGRPATEAFF,TRBJ1-1,TRBV25-1,NA,NA
TGTGCCAGCAAACCGGGACAGGGGGCATGGGATACGCAGTATTTT,CASKPGQGAWDTQYF,TRBJ2-3,TRBV19,TRBD1,NA
TGCGCCAGCAGAGGGGGACAGGGGTGGACAGATACGCAGTATTTT,CASRGGQGWTDTQYF,TRBJ2-3,TRBV5-1,TRBD1,NA
TGTGCCAGCAGTTTAAGGGACCCCGGGGCGGGAGTCTACGAGCAGTACTTC,CASSLRDPGAGVYEQYF,TRBJ2-7,TRBV27,TRBD2,once
TGTGCCAGCACCTTTCTTATAGACAGGGCATATAATTCACCCCTCCACTTT,CASTFLIDRAYNSPLHF,TRBJ1-6,TRBV28,TRBD1,NA
TGTGCCAGCTCCCTATCAGGGAGGCAGTGGCCCTACGAGCAGTACTTC,CASSLSGRQWPYEQYF,TRBJ2-7,TRBV21-1,NA,NA
TGTGCCAGCAGCTTGCGACCATTAGGCGAGCAGTACTTC,CASSLRPLGEQYF,TRBJ2-7,TRBV5-8,NA,NA
TGTGCCAGACGGCTCCCGAACACCGGGGAGCTGTTTTTT,CARRLPNTGELFF,TRBJ2-2,TRBV30,NA,NA
TGTGCCAGCAGCGGGGCCCGGCCTTACACCGGGGAGCTGTTTTTT,CASSGARPYTGELFF,TRBJ2-2,TRBV6-6,NA,NA
TGTGCCAGCAATAGAGGTAGCTCTGGAAACACCATATATTTT,CASNRGSSGNTIYF,TRBJ1-3,TRBV9,NA,NA
TGTGCCAGCAGCGTTACAGGGTTGGTGTTGGGCGGCTACACCTTC,CASSVTGLVLGGYTF,TRBJ1-2,TRBV9,NA,once
TGTGCCAGCAGTTTCTCTAGCGGGCCCTACAATGAGCAGTTCTTC,CASSFSSGPYNEQFF,TRBJ2-1,TRBV6-5,TRBD2,NA
TGTGCCAGCAGCTTGGAGCATTACAATGAGCAGTTCTTC,CASSLEHYNEQFF,TRBJ2-1,TRBV5-5,NA,NA
TGTGCCTTTTCTAACAGGGCGGGATATGACGAGCAGTACTTC,CAFSNRAGYDEQYF,TRBJ2-7,TRBV2,NA,NA
TGCGCCAGCAGGGGGACTAGCGATTACAATGAGCAGTTCTTC,CASRGTSDYNEQFF,TRBJ2-1,TRBV10-1,TRBD2,NA
TGTGCCAGCAGTTTATCGTGGGGCAGGCAAGAGACCCAGTACTTC,CASSLSWGRQETQYF,TRBJ2-5,TRBV27,NA,NA
TGTGCCAGCAGACTAGCGGGTCTAGAGACCCAGTACTTC,CASRLAGLETQYF,TRBJ2-5,TRBV5-4,TRBD2,NA
TGTGCCAGTTTCAGTCACAGGGGGGTCGGGGAGACCCAGTACTTC,CASFSHRGVGETQYF,TRBJ2-5,TRBV2,TRBD1,NA